This TCR beta chain was sequenced in a study of cytomegalovirus exposure and HLA in healthy donors. Germline V gene sequence: CDR1 SGDLS, CDR2 YYNGEE. The CDR3 runs to 15 residues. The J segment lost 5 bases and the V segment lost 3 bases, leaving 5 bases of the junction unmatched. A note on this clone: No antigen is known for it.

Study results and limitations: Overall, about 160 TCR beta chains were annotated as cytomegalovirus-associated. By HLA locus, TCR association rates varied in a later analysis, with DRB1 showing the most and HLA-C the fewest. According to an earlier analysis, most TCR beta V segments yielded productive rearrangements about 90% or about 30% of the time.

With 60 Vbeta and 13 Jbeta primers, the PCR was carried out. Sequenced by immunoSEQ multiplex PCR; TCRdb stores in-frame clones only, minus some. With about 120,000 clones in the sample, the ten largest clones hold 1.5% to 2%. The sequence was collected from a man between 18 and 29 years old in good health and CMV-seronegative. Sequencing was performed on PBMCs. The genes are TRBV9 and TRBJ1-4; TRBD1 agrees at 9 bases. The CDR3 nucleotides read TGTGCCAGCAGCGATGGGACAGGGTCGAATGAAAAACTGTTTTTT. Protein product: CASSDGTGSNEKLFF.